This T cell receptor (beta chain) is drawn from a study of PD-1 blockade in classical Hodgkin lymphoma. Study-level points and caveats: Sources of repertoire differences remain undefined, possibly disease activity or prior therapy. Before treatment, complete responders showed about the same diversity as newly diagnosed patients. It was reported that newly diagnosed patients had less baseline TCR diversity than healthy donors.

Deletions cut 0 bases from V and 6 bases from J, with 18 bases between. The CDR3 has 17 amino acids. Germline CDR1 reads GTSNPN; CDR2 reads SVGIG (reference sequence). This table comes from immunoSEQ multiplex PCR, and its TCRdb copy is limited to in-frame clones, with some not included. The sample lists tens of thousands of clones; roughly 91% were seen once. With respect to this clone: The target antigen is unknown.

Brentuximab vedotin exposure varied among the patients, all of whom had relapsed after autologous stem cell transplantation. Classification of best responses gave complete response, partial response or progressive disease. V is TRBV30 and J is TRBJ1-6; D remains ambiguous. The sequences come from peripheral blood mononuclear cells (PBMCs), collected at baseline. This TCR was recovered from a human donor with classical Hodgkin lymphoma. The CDR3 sequence: CAWSVSRGPTLNSPLHF. CDR3 sequence (DNA): TGTGCCTGGAGTGTATCTCGAGGGCCGACTCTTAATTCACCCCTCCACTTT.